What follows is one T cell receptor (beta chain) and its context. What it binds is unknown. The data stem from a study of T-cell memory formation after mild COVID-19. Study results and limitations: For second-wave clones that peaked at day 37, SARS-CoV-2 specificity went unverified. The CD4+ clones that contracted clustered mainly within CM and EM, and the CD8+ clones concentrated in EMRA.

The CDR3 has 15 residues. Trimming stripped 0 bases from V and 3 bases from J, with 12 bases between. CDR1 is MGHRA and CDR2 is YSYEKL in the germline V gene. From the 5' RACE reads, TCRdb called clonotypes with MiXCR, one entry per CDR3 protein. The sample consists of hundreds of thousands of distinct CDR3 sequences, under 20% of them appearing once. The chain employs TRBV4-1 and TRBJ2-7; no firm D call. Sequenced input: PBMCs or a T cell subset sorted from them (not recorded which). This sequence originates from an adult woman who had mild COVID-19 (a few samples of this study predate the infection). Cell type and time point are not known. The CDR3 protein is CASSQEMAPFYEQYF. In nucleotides, the CDR3 is TGCGCCAGCAGCCAAGAGATGGCACCATTCTACGAGCAGTACTTC.